Following are 10 T cell receptor beta chains from one sample sequenced in a study. Repertoires were generated with immunoSEQ multiplex PCR, while TCRdb's copy carries only in-frame clones and drops some. There are nearly 70,000 clones in the sample; approximately 92% occur only once, and under 4.5% lies in the top ten. The sample taken for sequencing was PBMCs. The source of these receptors is a man in his forties with rheumatoid arthritis.

The chain links TRBV4-2 to TRBJ1-4; 8 bases align to TRBD1. V dropped 0 bases and J dropped 4; count of bases not matched to a gene: 7. Germline V lookup: CDR1 LGHNA, CDR2 YNFKEQ. The CDR3 has 17 amino acids. In DNA, the CDR3 is TGTGCCAGCAGCCAAGATTCGACGGACAGGGTTAATGAAAAACTGTTTTTT. Translated: CASSQDSTDRVNEKLFF.

The chain couples TRBV4-3 to TRBJ1-2, with D tentatively TRBD1 (5 bases). The V gene's germline CDR1 is LGHNA and CDR2 YSLEER. This CDR3 contains 15 residues. The V gene lost 1 base and the J gene lost 0 bases, with 9 bases spanning the gap. CDR3 residues: CASSQGQGANYGYTF. Written as DNA, the CDR3 is TGCGCCAGCAGCCAAGGGCAGGGCGCTAACTATGGCTACACCTTC.

This clone appeared once. V usage is TRBV25-1 and J usage is TRBJ1-2; D remains unclear. The CDR3 contains 14 residues. Trimming left V 3 bases short and J 4 bases short, with 12 bases between. Germline loops: CDR1 MGHDK, CDR2 SYGVNS. CDR3 nucleotides: TGTGCCAGCAGTGATCTAACTCTCCGCTATGGCTACACCTTC. Its protein product is CASSDLTLRYGYTF.

The V call is TRBV27, the J call TRBJ1-2; 11 positions agree with TRBD1. In germline, CDR1 is MNHEY, CDR2 SMNVEV (reference sequence). Germline trimming cut 5 bases from V and 3 bases from J; bases unmatched to any gene: 5. CDR3 size: 15 residues. The CDR3 spells CASSAPGQGDYGYTF. DNA of the CDR3: TGTGCCAGCAGTGCTCCGGGACAGGGGGACTATGGCTACACCTTC.

The chain links TRBV5-5 to TRBJ2-7; 7 bases align to TRBD2. This CDR3 comprises 15 residues. V trimming: 0 bases; J trimming: 2 bases; junction bases outside the gene matches: 5. Germline V lookup: CDR1 SGHKS, CDR2 YYEKEE (reference sequence). The DNA for the CDR3 is TGTGCCAGCAGCTTGGAGGCTAGCGGAACCTACGAGCAGTACTTC. Translating gives CASSLEASGTYEQYF. Full variable domain (missing parts from reference TRBV5-5 and TRBJ2-7): DAGVTQSPTHLIKTRGQQVTLRCSPISGHKSVSWYQQVLGQGPQFIFQYYEKEERGRGNFPDRFSARQFPNYSSELNVNALLLGDSALYLCASSLEASGTYEQYFGPGTRLTVT.

The rearrangement joins TRBV5-1 to TRBJ2-1; D ambiguous. Germline loops: CDR1 SGHRS, CDR2 YFSETQ. V lost 7 bases and J lost 7, with 18 bases in between. This CDR3 spans 14 amino acids. The CDR3 reads CASGPGEVGNEQFF. CDR3 coding DNA: TGCGCCAGCGGTCCAGGAGAGGTGGGGAATGAGCAGTTCTTC. The full variable domain, in which reference TRBV5-1 and TRBJ2-1 provide the parts outside the CDR3, is KAGVTQTPRYLIKTRGQQVTLSCSPISGHRSVSWYQQTPGQGLQFLFEYFSETQRNKGNFPGRFSGRQFSNSRSEMNVSTLELGDSALYLCASGPGEVGNEQFFGPGTRLTVL.

J is TRBJ2-2 and V is TRBV5-1; D is perhaps TRBD1 (7 bases). The CDR3 has 15 residues. Per germline, CDR1 SGHRS and CDR2 YFSETQ. Trimming pared 4 bases from V and 2 bases from J, leaving 12 bases between. The CDR3 loop is CASSAGQPNTGELFF. Here the CDR3 DNA reads TGCGCCAGCAGCGCGGGACAGCCCAACACCGGGGAGCTGTTTTTT.

The chain employs TRBV5-4 and TRBJ2-7; maybe TRBD2 (5 bases). This CDR3 is built from 14 residues. The V end lost 4 bases, the J end lost 0 bases, and 11 bases lay between the germline ends. The germline gives CDR1 SGHNT, CDR2 YYREEE (reference sequence). The CDR3: CASSPWESSYEQYF. CDR3 coding DNA: TGTGCCAGCAGCCCCTGGGAGAGCTCCTACGAGCAGTACTTC.

The chain couples TRBV21-1 to TRBJ2-7; no DNA check was done on the table's D call, TRBD2. TRBV21-1 is given as a pseudogene. The CDR3 has 18 amino acids. Here the CDR3 DNA reads TGTGCCAGCAGCAAAGGAGTTTCGAGGACTAGCAATTTCTACGAGCAGTACTTC. It translates to CASSKGVSRTSNFYEQYF.

In this sample, this clone turned up a few times. V is TRBV24-1 and J is TRBJ1-5; D unresolved. The V gene lost 4 bases and the J gene lost 4 bases, with 13 bases spanning the gap. This CDR3 has 15 amino acids. CDR1 KGHDR and CDR2 SFDVKD come from the germline V gene. CDR3: CATSDRGEANQPQHF. The CDR3 coding sequence is TGTGCCACCAGTGACCGCGGGGAGGCGAATCAGCCCCAGCATTTT.